The T cell receptor beta chain under discussion was sequenced for a study of shared clonotypes between healthy human individuals. As concerns this clone: Its antigen is not identified. The identical CDR3 is also encoded by other nucleotide sequences in the sample.

As originally analysed: In the immunoSEQ data, sequences were junction-only and lacked quality scores, so filtering differed. Only in-frame clones appear in the TCRdb table, and some are missing; sequencing was by immunoSEQ multiplex PCR. Clonal size and the V and J genes are those of that table, whereas D and trimming came from the DNA. The sample lists about 2 million clones, just under 95% occurring once. The naive CD8 subset, CD45RO-negative cells positively selected for CCR7, excluded terminally differentiated effector memory CD45RA+ cells. Those who donated were healthy HIV-negative adults, with no recent acute infections or vaccinations reported. General study findings and limits: Relative to their counterparts shared across all four donors, non-shared clonotypes exhibited diminished generation probabilities. The study generally estimated greater richness for naive than memory subsets.

The CDR3 is 15 amino acids. The germline V gene encodes CDR1 SGDLS and CDR2 YYNGEE. Trimming took 0 bases from V and 0 from J, leaving 7 bases between them. Material: naive CD8+ T cells sorted from blood. The chain joins TRBV9 to TRBJ2-1, with D perhaps given as TRBD1 or TRBD2 (5 bases each). This receptor was taken from a man younger than 30 in good health. The DNA of the CDR3 is TGTGCCAGCAGCGTAGGGGACGGCTCCTACAATGAGCAGTTCTTC. This codes for CASSVGDGSYNEQFF.